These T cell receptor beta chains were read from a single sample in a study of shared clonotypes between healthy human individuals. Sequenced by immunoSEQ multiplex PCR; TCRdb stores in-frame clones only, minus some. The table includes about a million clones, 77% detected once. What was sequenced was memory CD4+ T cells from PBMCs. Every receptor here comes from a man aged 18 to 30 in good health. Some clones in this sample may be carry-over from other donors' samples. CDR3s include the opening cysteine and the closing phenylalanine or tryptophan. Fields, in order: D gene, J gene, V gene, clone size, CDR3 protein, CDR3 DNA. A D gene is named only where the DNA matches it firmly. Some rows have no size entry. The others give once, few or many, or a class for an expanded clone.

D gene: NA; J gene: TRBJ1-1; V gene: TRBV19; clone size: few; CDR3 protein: CASSIVNMNTEAFF; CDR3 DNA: TGTGCCAGTAGTATAGTTAACATGAACACTGAAGCTTTCTTT
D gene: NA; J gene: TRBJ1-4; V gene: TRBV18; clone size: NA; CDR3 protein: CASSPEGWEKLFF; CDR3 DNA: TGTGCCAGCTCACCAGAGGGTTGGGAAAAACTGTTTTTT
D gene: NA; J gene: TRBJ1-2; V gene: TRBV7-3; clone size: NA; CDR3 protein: CASSLGLGPAYGYTF; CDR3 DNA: TGTGCCAGCAGCTTAGGTTTGGGGCCAGCCTATGGCTACACCTTC
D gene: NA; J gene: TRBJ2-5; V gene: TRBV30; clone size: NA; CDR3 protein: CAWSPVAEGGETQYF; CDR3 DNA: TGTGCCTGGAGCCCGGTTGCGGAAGGTGGAGAGACCCAGTACTTC
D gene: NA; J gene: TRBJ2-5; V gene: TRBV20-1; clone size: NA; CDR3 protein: CSARVGETQYF; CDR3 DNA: TGCAGTGCTAGAGTAGGAGAGACCCAGTACTTC
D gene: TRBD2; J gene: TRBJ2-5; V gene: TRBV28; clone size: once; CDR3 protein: CASSLFASGPLQETQYF; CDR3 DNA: TGTGCCAGCAGTTTATTCGCTAGCGGCCCCCTCCAAGAGACCCAGTACTTC
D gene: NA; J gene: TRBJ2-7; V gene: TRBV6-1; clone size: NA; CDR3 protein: CASSVYRDSYEQYF; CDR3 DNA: TGTGCCAGCAGTGTGTACAGGGACTCCTACGAGCAGTACTTC
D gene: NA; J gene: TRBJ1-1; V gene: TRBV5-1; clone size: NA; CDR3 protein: CASSPGGAAMNTEAFF; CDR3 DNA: TGCGCCAGCAGCCCTGGGGGGGCAGCGATGAACACTGAAGCTTTCTTT
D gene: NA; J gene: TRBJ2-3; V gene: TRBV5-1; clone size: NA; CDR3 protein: CASSLGVWGVLSADTQYF; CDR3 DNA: TGCGCCAGCAGCTTGGGAGTCTGGGGGGTACTTAGCGCAGATACGCAGTATTTT
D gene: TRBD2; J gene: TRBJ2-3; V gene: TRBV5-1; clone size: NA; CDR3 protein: CASSLGGLAGGGDTQYF; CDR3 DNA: TGCGCCAGCAGCTTGGGGGGACTAGCGGGAGGTGGAGATACGCAGTATTTT
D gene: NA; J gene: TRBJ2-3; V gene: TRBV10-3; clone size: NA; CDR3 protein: CAISSGHTDTQYF; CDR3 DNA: TGTGCCATCAGTAGCGGCCACACAGATACGCAGTATTTT
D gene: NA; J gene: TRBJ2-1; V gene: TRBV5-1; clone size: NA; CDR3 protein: CASSPPGNEQFF; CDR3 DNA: TGCGCCAGCAGCCCCCCTGGGAATGAGCAGTTCTTC
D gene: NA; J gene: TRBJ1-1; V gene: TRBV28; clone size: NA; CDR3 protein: CASSSAMNTEAFF; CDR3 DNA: TGTGCCAGCAGTTCAGCTATGAACACTGAAGCTTTCTTT
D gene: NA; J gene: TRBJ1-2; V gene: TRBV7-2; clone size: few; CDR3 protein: CASSTRTDYYGYTF; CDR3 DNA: TGTGCCAGCAGCACAAGGACAGACTACTATGGCTACACCTTC
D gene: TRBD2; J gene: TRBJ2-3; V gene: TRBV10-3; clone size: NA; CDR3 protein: CAISASTSISDTQYF; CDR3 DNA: TGTGCCATCAGTGCCTCGACTAGCATTTCGGATACGCAGTATTTT
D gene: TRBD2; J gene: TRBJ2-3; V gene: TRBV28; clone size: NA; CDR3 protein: CASRTSGRAGQYF; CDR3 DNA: TGTGCCTCCAGGACTAGCGGGAGGGCCGGGCAGTATTTT
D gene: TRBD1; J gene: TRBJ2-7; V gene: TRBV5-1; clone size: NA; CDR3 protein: CASSLAASGGYYEQYF; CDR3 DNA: TGCGCCAGCAGCTTGGCCGCGTCAGGGGGATACTACGAGCAGTACTTC
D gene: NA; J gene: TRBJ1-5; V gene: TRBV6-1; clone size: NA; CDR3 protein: CASSDRLPLNRQPQHF; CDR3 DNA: TGTGCCAGCAGTGATCGGCTCCCCCTTAATCGTCAGCCCCAGCATTTT
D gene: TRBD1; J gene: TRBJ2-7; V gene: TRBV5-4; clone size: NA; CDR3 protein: CTSSGRQGTYEQYF; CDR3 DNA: TGTACCAGCAGCGGACGACAGGGAACCTACGAGCAGTACTTC
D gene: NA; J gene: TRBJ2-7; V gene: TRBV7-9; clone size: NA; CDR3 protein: CASSHPGTYEQYF; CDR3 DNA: TGTGCCAGCAGCCATCCAGGGACCTACGAGCAGTACTTC
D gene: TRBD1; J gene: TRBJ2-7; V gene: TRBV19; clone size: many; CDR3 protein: CASSIARTGHYEQYF; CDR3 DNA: TGTGCCAGTAGTATAGCACGGACAGGGCACTACGAGCAGTACTTC
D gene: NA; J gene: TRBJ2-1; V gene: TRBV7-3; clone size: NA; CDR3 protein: CASSNSHGDNEQFF; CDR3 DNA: TGTGCCAGCAGCAATAGCCACGGGGACAATGAGCAGTTCTTC
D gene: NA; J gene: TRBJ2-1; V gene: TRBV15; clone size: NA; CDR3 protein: CATSSDGGLGEQFF; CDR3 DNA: TGTGCCACCAGCAGTGATGGGGGGCTCGGTGAGCAGTTCTTC
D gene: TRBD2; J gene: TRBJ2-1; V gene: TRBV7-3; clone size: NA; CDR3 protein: CASSSTVVAGSYNEQFF; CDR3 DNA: TGTGCCAGCAGCTCCACCGTAGTAGCGGGATCCTACAATGAGCAGTTCTTC
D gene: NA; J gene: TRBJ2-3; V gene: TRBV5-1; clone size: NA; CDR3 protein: CASSLGGQAGSDTQYF; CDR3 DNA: TGCGCCAGCAGCTTGGGCGGGCAAGCGGGCTCAGATACGCAGTATTTT
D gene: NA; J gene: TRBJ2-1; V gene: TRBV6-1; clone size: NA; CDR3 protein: CASLRGSDEQFF; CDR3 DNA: TGTGCCAGCTTAAGAGGGAGCGATGAGCAGTTCTTC
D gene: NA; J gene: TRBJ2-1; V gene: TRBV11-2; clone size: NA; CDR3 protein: CASSSAVHNEQFF; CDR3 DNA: TGTGCCAGCAGCTCTGCGGTCCACAATGAGCAGTTCTTC
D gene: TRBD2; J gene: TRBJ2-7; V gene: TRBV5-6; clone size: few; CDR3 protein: CASSWGTGTSFSEQYF; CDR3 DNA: TGTGCCAGCAGCTGGGGGACCGGGACTAGCTTTTCCGAGCAGTACTTC
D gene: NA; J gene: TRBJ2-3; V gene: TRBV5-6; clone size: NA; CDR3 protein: CASSFRWADTQYF; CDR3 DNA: TGTGCCAGCAGCTTTCGGTGGGCAGATACGCAGTATTTT
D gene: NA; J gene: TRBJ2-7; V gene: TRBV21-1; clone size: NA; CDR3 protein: CASSTRQGAPIEQYF; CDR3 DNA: TGTGCCAGCAGTACTAGACAGGGGGCGCCCATCGAGCAGTACTTC
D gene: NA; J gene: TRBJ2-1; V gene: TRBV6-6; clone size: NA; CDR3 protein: CASSYSGNEQFF; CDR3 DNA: TGTGCCAGCAGTTACTCCGGTAATGAGCAGTTCTTC
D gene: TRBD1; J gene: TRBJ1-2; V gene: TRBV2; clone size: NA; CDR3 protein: CASSQLGEGADGYTF; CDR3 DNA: TGTGCCAGCAGCCAATTGGGGGAGGGGGCGGATGGCTACACCTTC
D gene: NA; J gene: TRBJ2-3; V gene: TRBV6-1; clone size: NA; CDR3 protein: CASRIMSSTDTQYF; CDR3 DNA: TGTGCCAGCAGAATTATGTCGAGCACAGATACGCAGTATTTT
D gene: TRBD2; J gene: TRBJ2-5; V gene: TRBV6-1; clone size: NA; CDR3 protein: CASSDRFGRGETQYF; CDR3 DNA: TGTGCCAGCAGTGACAGGTTCGGGCGGGGGGAGACCCAGTACTTC
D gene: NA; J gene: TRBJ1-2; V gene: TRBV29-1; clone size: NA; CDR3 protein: CSVGNSGGYGYTF; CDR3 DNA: TGCAGCGTTGGTAACTCCGGCGGCTATGGCTACACCTTC
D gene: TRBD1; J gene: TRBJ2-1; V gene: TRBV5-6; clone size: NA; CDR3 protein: CASSLAVTGEFF; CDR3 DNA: TGTGCCAGCAGCTTGGCCGTAACAGGGGAGTTCTTC
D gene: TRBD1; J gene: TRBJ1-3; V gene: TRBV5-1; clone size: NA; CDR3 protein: CASKPGRTGDGNTIYF; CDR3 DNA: TGCGCCAGCAAACCTGGAAGGACAGGGGACGGAAACACCATATATTTT